This record covers a single T cell receptor (beta chain). No antigen is known for it. Per-base quality was not reported, and no clone a single base away is much larger than it. This sample was taken from a study of blood T cell repertoires in COVID-19 (dated by TCRdb to the early 2020s). Turning to the overall study: Samples covering the acute and convalescent phases of COVID-19 were provided by collaborators in the United States, Italy and Spain. The prospective study material was composed of cDNA or gDNA derived from T cells, B-cell-depleted T cells, or PBMCs. The dataset comprised deeply sampled blood TCRbeta repertoires from subjects exposed to, actively infected with, or recovered from COVID-19. The repertoires were released in a freely available public database meant as a resource for research on the immune response to SARS-CoV-2. The samples were drawn from the first 160 participants of the ongoing ImmuneRACE study and from 950 to 1,500 subjects provided by 6 global collaborators. Nearly every sample came with metadata listing a de-identified subject ID, COVID-19 status, age in years and sex. Where available, HLA class I and class II types were obtained from metadata supplied by the sample provider rather than from assay-based typing.

V loses 9 bases at its end and J loses 5 bases; junction bases beyond the gene matches: 17. The germline V gene provides CDR1 SNHLY and CDR2 FYNNEI. The CDR3 covers 17 residues, taking in both the cysteine and the phenylalanine. Of all the DNA, just the CDR3 is kept, 51 bases in frame from base 1. The paper as a whole reports these results and caveats: The amount of clinical and demographic metadata varied by source and participant and was provided uncurated.

TCRbeta CDR3 regions were amplified from genomic DNA by means of the immunoSEQ Assay, a bias-controlled multiplex PCR. The authors' pipeline ran thus. The number of nucleated cells in each sample was estimated by amplification of reference gene primers within the assay. To quantify the absolute abundance of each unique TCRbeta CDR3 rearrangement, sequence reads were collapsed and filtered. For each sample, productive Simpson clonality was calculated as the square root of Simpson's diversity index over productive rearrangements. The immuneACCESS repertoire file appears here via TCRdb, limited to in-frame rearrangements. These files lack a portion of the clones; in checked studies, under half of the deficit traces to unresolved V genes, and the cause of the others is not known. That table gives V, J and clone size, and the DNA gave D and trimming. The sample data list tens of thousands of clones, and around four fifths of these were observed just once. The ten biggest clones cover roughly 45% of the sample.

Each collaborating institution followed its own protocols to collect whole blood in K2EDTA tubes. For TCRbeta analysis, collaborators shipped samples in one of three forms: frozen whole blood, isolated PBMCs, or DNA extracted from either of those sample types. This receptor was identified in a woman older than 75 with active or convalescent COVID-19. The chain was built from TRBV2 and TRBJ2-1, and 9 junction bases match TRBD1. Specimen: peripheral blood. The DNA reads as follows: TGTGCCAGTAGCCGGGACAGGGTACTCCTAGGGGACAATGAGCAGTTCTTC. Its amino acids are CASSRDRVLLGDNEQFF.